These T cell receptor beta chains were read from a single sample in a study of blood T cell repertoires in COVID-19. Sequencing used immunoSEQ multiplex PCR; TCRdb keeps in-frame clones, though not all of them. The table has about 270,000 clones, approximately 81% seen once; the top ten hold roughly 3.1%. Sequencing was performed on peripheral blood. These receptors came from a young woman with acute or convalescent COVID-19. Each CDR3 is given with its conserved first and last residue. Each record gives: CDR3 protein, CDR3 DNA, clone size, V gene, J gene, D gene. A D gene is named only where the DNA matches it firmly. Clone size is shown for a subset of rows, as once, few, many or a class of expanded clone.

CDR3: CASSYSGLSIDEQFF
DNA: TGTGCCAGCAGTTACTCGGGGCTTAGCATCGATGAGCAGTTCTTC
size: .
V: TRBV6-5
J: TRBJ2-1
D: .

CDR3: CASSANAQGDLDTQYF
DNA: TGTGCCAGCAGTGCCAATGCACAGGGGGATCTGGATACGCAGTATTTT
size: .
V: TRBV25-1
J: TRBJ2-3
D: TRBD1

CDR3: CASRERFLQETQYF
DNA: TGTGCCAGCAGAGAGCGGTTCCTCCAAGAGACCCAGTACTTC
size: .
V: TRBV2
J: TRBJ2-5
D: .

CDR3: CASEDRTLPQPQHF
DNA: TGTGCCAGCGAAGACAGGACCCTGCCTCAGCCCCAGCATTTT
size: few
V: TRBV6-6
J: TRBJ1-5
D: .

CDR3: CASSILPPGVNSYEQYF
DNA: TGCGCCAGCAGCATCCTACCCCCAGGGGTTAACTCCTACGAGCAGTACTTC
size: once
V: TRBV5-1
J: TRBJ2-7
D: .

CDR3: CASSFLLSSYEQYF
DNA: TGTGCCAGCAGCTTTCTTCTGAGCTCCTACGAGCAGTACTTC
size: .
V: TRBV5-6
J: TRBJ2-7
D: .

CDR3: CASSPGAGGSEQFF
DNA: TGCGCCAGCAGTCCTGGAGCGGGAGGATCCGAGCAGTTCTTC
size: many
V: TRBV4-1
J: TRBJ2-1
D: TRBD2

CDR3: CASSSPGSQFF
DNA: TGTGCCAGCAGTTCCCCGGGATCGCAGTTCTTC
size: .
V: TRBV12-3/TRBV12-4
J: TRBJ2-1
D: .

CDR3: CASSPGGLNSPLHF
DNA: TGTGCCAGCAGCCCCGGGGGACTAAATTCACCCCTCCACTTT
size: .
V: TRBV7-9
J: TRBJ1-6
D: .

CDR3: CASSQELGLAGETQYF
DNA: TGCGCCAGCAGCCAAGAATTGGGACTAGCAGGGGAGACCCAGTACTTC
size: .
V: TRBV4-3
J: TRBJ2-5
D: TRBD2

CDR3: CASSQDVNSGNTIYF
DNA: TGCGCCAGCAGCCAAGATGTAAATTCTGGAAACACCATATATTTT
size: .
V: TRBV4-1
J: TRBJ1-3
D: .

CDR3: CASSLVWRGRREKLFF
DNA: TGTGCCAGCAGCTTAGTTTGGCGGGGGAGGCGTGAAAAACTGTTTTTT
size: .
V: TRBV7-8
J: TRBJ1-4
D: .

CDR3: CASSLFVASGDYSGANVLTF
DNA: TGTGCCAGCTCACTTTTTGTCGCGAGCGGGGACTACTCTGGGGCCAACGTCCTGACTTTC
size: .
V: TRBV18
J: TRBJ2-6
D: TRBD2

CDR3: CASSPLQGSGYTF
DNA: TGTGCCAGCAGCCCCCTACAGGGGTCTGGCTACACCTTC
size: few
V: TRBV12-3/TRBV12-4
J: TRBJ1-2
D: TRBD1

CDR3: CATKPGLAGYEQYF
DNA: TGTGCCACAAAACCGGGACTAGCGGGGTACGAGCAGTACTTC
size: .
V: TRBV10-3
J: TRBJ2-7
D: TRBD2

CDR3: CASSLLGGETQYF
DNA: TGTGCCAGCAGTTTATTGGGGGGGGAGACCCAGTACTTC
size: .
V: TRBV27
J: TRBJ2-5
D: TRBD2

CDR3: CASSQGTRQETQYF
DNA: TGCGCCAGCAGCCAGGGCACCAGACAAGAGACCCAGTACTTC
size: .
V: TRBV5-1
J: TRBJ2-5
D: .

CDR3: CASSEVFREQYF
DNA: TGTGCCAGCAGTGAAGTATTTCGCGAGCAGTACTTC
size: .
V: TRBV6-1
J: TRBJ2-7
D: .

CDR3: CASSFGQGVNQPQHF
DNA: TGTGCCAGCAGTTTTGGACAGGGCGTAAATCAGCCCCAGCATTTT
size: .
V: TRBV28
J: TRBJ1-5
D: TRBD1

CDR3: CSVVRGSLSEQYF
DNA: TGCAGCGTTGTTAGGGGGAGTTTGAGCGAGCAGTACTTC
size: .
V: TRBV29-1
J: TRBJ2-7
D: .

CDR3: CASSGGSSYNEQFF
DNA: TGTGCCAGTAGTGGCGGGAGCTCCTACAATGAGCAGTTCTTC
size: .
V: TRBV19
J: TRBJ2-1
D: TRBD2

CDR3: CASSYHAGGQSEQFF
DNA: TGTGCCAGCAGTTATCACGCGGGAGGCCAAAGTGAGCAGTTCTTC
size: few
V: TRBV6-2/TRBV6-3
J: TRBJ2-1
D: TRBD2

CDR3: CASSLALAGWGTDTQYF
DNA: TGTGCCAGCAGCTTAGCGCTAGCGGGATGGGGCACAGATACGCAGTATTTT
size: .
V: TRBV7-2
J: TRBJ2-3
D: TRBD2

CDR3: CASSPRLGSGSYEQYF
DNA: TGTGCCAGCAGCCCACGACTAGGTAGCGGGAGCTACGAGCAGTACTTC
size: few
V: TRBV7-2
J: TRBJ2-7
D: TRBD2

CDR3: CAISESKRIVLQVADTQYF
DNA: TGTGCCATCAGTGAGTCGAAGAGGATAGTCTTACAGGTGGCAGATACGCAGTATTTT
size: .
V: TRBV10-3
J: TRBJ2-3
D: .

CDR3: CAWSLYSGRAGNEQFF
DNA: TGTGCCTGGAGTCTATATAGCGGGAGGGCCGGTAATGAGCAGTTCTTC
size: once
V: TRBV30
J: TRBJ2-1
D: TRBD2

CDR3: CAISEGLAGDAYEQYF
DNA: TGTGCCATCAGTGAGGGACTAGCGGGAGACGCCTACGAGCAGTACTTC
size: .
V: TRBV10-3
J: TRBJ2-7
D: TRBD2

CDR3: CASSWTGETQYF
DNA: TGCGCCAGCAGCTGGACGGGGGAGACCCAGTACTTC
size: .
V: TRBV5-1
J: TRBJ2-5
D: .

CDR3: CASSLHRQALNQPQHF
DNA: TGTGCCAGCAGTCTACACCGACAGGCTTTAAATCAGCCCCAGCATTTT
size: few
V: TRBV28
J: TRBJ1-5
D: .

CDR3: CASSLRPGTSGSAEQFF
DNA: TGTGCCAGCAGCCTACGACCAGGGACTAGCGGGAGTGCTGAGCAGTTCTTC
size: .
V: TRBV11-2
J: TRBJ2-1
D: TRBD2

CDR3: CSASPSGWYQETQYF
DNA: TGCAGTGCTAGTCCTAGCGGGTGGTACCAAGAGACCCAGTACTTC
size: .
V: TRBV20-1
J: TRBJ2-5
D: TRBD2

CDR3: CASSRDTGNPREQYF
DNA: TGCGCCAGCAGCCGCGACACAGGGAACCCCCGGGAGCAGTACTTC
size: .
V: TRBV5-1
J: TRBJ2-7
D: .

CDR3: CASSWGENYEQYF
DNA: TGTGCCAGCAGTTGGGGCGAGAACTACGAGCAGTACTTC
size: .
V: TRBV27
J: TRBJ2-7
D: .

CDR3: CASSPGVQETQYF
DNA: TGTGCCAGCAGTCCAGGGGTCCAAGAGACCCAGTACTTC
size: .
V: TRBV5-6
J: TRBJ2-5
D: .

CDR3: CAWSVSGGLYEQYF
DNA: TGTGCCTGGAGTGTGTCGGGAGGGCTCTACGAGCAGTACTTC
size: .
V: TRBV30
J: TRBJ2-7
D: TRBD2

CDR3: CASSVADNYEQYF
DNA: TGTGCCAGCTCTGTAGCGGATAACTACGAGCAGTACTTC
size: once
V: TRBV6-5
J: TRBJ2-7
D: .

CDR3: CASSERGIASGNTIYF
DNA: TGTGCCAGCAGTGAAAGAGGCATCGCCTCTGGAAACACCATATATTTT
size: .
V: TRBV2
J: TRBJ1-3
D: .

CDR3: CATSGGAYEQYF
DNA: TGTGCCACCAGTGGAGGAGCCTACGAGCAGTACTTC
size: .
V: TRBV24-1
J: TRBJ2-7
D: .

CDR3: CASSYRQGGGYTF
DNA: TGTGCCAGTTCATATAGACAGGGAGGCGGCTACACCTTC
size: .
V: TRBV19
J: TRBJ1-2
D: TRBD1

CDR3: CASSQDRLADTTYEQYF
DNA: TGCGCCAGCAGCCAAGATCGGTTGGCGGATACTACCTACGAGCAGTACTTC
size: .
V: TRBV4-1
J: TRBJ2-7
D: .

CDR3: CASDVAGTGHRYTF
DNA: TGTGCCAGCGACGTAGCCGGGACAGGGCATCGCTACACCTTC
size: .
V: TRBV6-6
J: TRBJ1-2
D: TRBD1

CDR3: CASSSGTSGVYNEQFF
DNA: TGTGCCAGCAGCTCAGGGACTAGCGGGGTGTACAATGAGCAGTTCTTC
size: .
V: TRBV6-4
J: TRBJ2-1
D: TRBD2

CDR3: CASSLPGTPTGEQYF
DNA: TGTGCCAGCAGTTTACCCGGGACACCAACGGGAGAGCAGTACTTC
size: once
V: TRBV28
J: TRBJ2-7
D: .

CDR3: CASSFDGTGDTQYF
DNA: TGTGCCAGCAGCTTCGATGGGACTGGGGATACGCAGTATTTT
size: .
V: TRBV7-9
J: TRBJ2-3
D: .